This paragraph reports one T cell receptor (beta chain). This likely stems from a read error, as it lies one base from a far larger clone. Genomic DNA of each subset was evenly split across several immunoSEQ plates. The repertoire was sequenced with immunoSEQ multiplex PCR; TCRdb's copy has only in-frame clones and lacks some. This sample has about half a million clones, with 60% to 80% found just once. This sample was taken from a study of shared clonotypes between healthy human individuals. V shed 7 bases, J shed 0 bases, and the junction held 7 bases outside the gene matches. The CDR3 spans 15 residues. The germline V gene encodes CDR1 SGHRS and CDR2 YFSETQ.

Sequencing used PBMCs. The clonotype was recovered from a woman aged 40 to 49 in good health. Some clones in this sample may be carry-over from other donors' samples. V and J are TRBV5-1 and TRBJ2-7, with 10 nucleotides matching TRBD1. The CDR3 DNA reads TGCGCCAGCGGGACCGGGACAGGGGACTCCTACGAGCAGTACTTC. It translates to CASGTGTGDSYEQYF.